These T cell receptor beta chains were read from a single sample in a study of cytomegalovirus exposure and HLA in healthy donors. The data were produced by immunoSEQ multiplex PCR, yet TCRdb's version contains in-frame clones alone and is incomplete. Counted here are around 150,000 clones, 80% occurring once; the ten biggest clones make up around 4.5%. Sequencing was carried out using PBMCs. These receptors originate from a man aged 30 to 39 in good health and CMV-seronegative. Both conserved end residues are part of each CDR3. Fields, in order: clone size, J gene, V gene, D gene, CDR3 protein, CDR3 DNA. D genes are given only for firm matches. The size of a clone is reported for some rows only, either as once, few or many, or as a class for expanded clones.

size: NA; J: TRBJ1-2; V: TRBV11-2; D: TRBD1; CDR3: CASSVTGAGSYGYTF; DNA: TGTGCCAGCAGCGTAACAGGGGCGGGGAGCTATGGCTACACCTTC
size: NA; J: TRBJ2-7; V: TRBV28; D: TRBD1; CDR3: CASSLSLTGQGPPYEQYF; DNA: TGTGCCAGCAGTTTAAGTTTGACGGGACAGGGACCCCCCTACGAGCAGTACTTC
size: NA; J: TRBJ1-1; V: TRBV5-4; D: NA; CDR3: CASSFLAGKAEAFF; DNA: TGTGCCAGCAGCTTTTTGGCAGGGAAGGCTGAAGCTTTCTTT
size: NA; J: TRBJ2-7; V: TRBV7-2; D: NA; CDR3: CASSLVSGYEQYF; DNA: TGTGCCAGCAGCTTAGTATCGGGGTACGAGCAGTACTTC
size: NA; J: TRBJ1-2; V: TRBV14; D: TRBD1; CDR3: CASSYTTGIGYGYTF; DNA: TGTGCCAGCAGCTATACGACAGGGATCGGCTATGGCTACACCTTC
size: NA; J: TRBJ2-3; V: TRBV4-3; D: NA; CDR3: CASSQDRLDGDTQYF; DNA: TGCGCCAGCAGCCAAGACAGGTTGGATGGGGATACGCAGTATTTT
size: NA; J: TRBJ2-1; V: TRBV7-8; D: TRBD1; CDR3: CASSPDRVSYNEQFF; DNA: TGTGCCAGCAGCCCCGACAGGGTTAGCTACAATGAGCAGTTCTTC
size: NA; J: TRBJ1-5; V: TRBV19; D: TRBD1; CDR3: CASRQGLNQPQHF; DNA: TGTGCCAGTAGACAGGGGTTAAATCAGCCCCAGCATTTT
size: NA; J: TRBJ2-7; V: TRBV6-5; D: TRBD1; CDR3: CASKKDRASYEQYF; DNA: TGTGCCAGCAAGAAGGACAGGGCGTCCTACGAGCAGTACTTC
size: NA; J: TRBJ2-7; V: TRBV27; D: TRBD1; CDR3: CASRPIEGQGYEQYF; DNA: TGTGCCAGCAGACCGATCGAAGGACAGGGCTACGAGCAGTACTTC
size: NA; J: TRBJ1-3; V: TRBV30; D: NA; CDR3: CAWSVERSISGNTIYF; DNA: TGTGCCTGGAGTGTAGAACGGAGTATCTCTGGAAACACCATATATTTT
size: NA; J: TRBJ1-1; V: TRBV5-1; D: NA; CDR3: CASSREGQNTEAFF; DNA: TGCGCCAGCAGCCGCGAGGGACAGAACACTGAAGCTTTCTTT
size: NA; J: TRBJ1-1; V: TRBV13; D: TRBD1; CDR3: CASSHNRGRDTEAFF; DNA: TGTGCCAGCAGTCATAACAGGGGGCGCGACACTGAAGCTTTCTTT
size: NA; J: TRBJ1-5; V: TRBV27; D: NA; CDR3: CASSSSGPDQPQHF; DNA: TGTGCCAGCAGTTCTTCAGGGCCGGATCAGCCCCAGCATTTT
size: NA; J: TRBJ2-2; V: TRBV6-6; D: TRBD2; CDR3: CASSYSSGGNTGELFF; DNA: TGTGCCAGCAGTTACTCATCGGGGGGAAACACCGGGGAGCTGTTTTTT
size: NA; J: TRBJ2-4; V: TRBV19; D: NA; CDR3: CASSIQGIGPKNIQYF; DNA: TGTGCCAGTAGTATACAGGGTATCGGCCCCAAAAACATTCAGTACTTC
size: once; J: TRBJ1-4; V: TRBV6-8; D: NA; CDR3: CATTGGPPATNEKLFF; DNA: TGTGCCACCACGGGGGGCCCCCCCGCAACTAATGAAAAACTGTTTTTT
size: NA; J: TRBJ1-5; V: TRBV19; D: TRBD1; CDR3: CASTVGTASNQPQHF; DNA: TGTGCCAGTACCGTAGGGACAGCCAGCAATCAGCCCCAGCATTTT
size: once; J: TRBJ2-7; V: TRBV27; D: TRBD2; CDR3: CASRAAGGTYEQYF; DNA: TGTGCCAGCAGGGCAGCGGGGGGGACCTACGAGCAGTACTTC
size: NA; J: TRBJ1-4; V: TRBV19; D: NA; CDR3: CASTSRGNNEKLFF; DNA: TGTGCCAGTACCTCGAGAGGGAATAATGAAAAACTGTTTTTT
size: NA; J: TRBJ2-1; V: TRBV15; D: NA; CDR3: CATSKDWGLASSYNEQFF; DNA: TGTGCCACCAGCAAAGATTGGGGTCTAGCAAGCTCCTACAATGAGCAGTTCTTC
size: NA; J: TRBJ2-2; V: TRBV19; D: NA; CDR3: CASSIPGELFF; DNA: TGTGCCAGTAGTATTCCAGGGGAGCTGTTTTTT
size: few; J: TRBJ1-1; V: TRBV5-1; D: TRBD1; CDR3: CASSFGPTGGLNTEAFF; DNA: TGCGCCAGCAGCTTCGGGCCCACAGGGGGACTGAACACTGAAGCTTTCTTT
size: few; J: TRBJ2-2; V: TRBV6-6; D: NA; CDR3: CASSPSAGLTGELFF; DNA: TGTGCCAGCAGCCCTTCTGCAGGGCTCACCGGGGAGCTGTTTTTT
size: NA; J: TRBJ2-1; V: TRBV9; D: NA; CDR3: CASSVARSPSSYNEQFF; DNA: TGTGCCAGCAGCGTAGCCAGGTCCCCAAGCTCCTACAATGAGCAGTTCTTC
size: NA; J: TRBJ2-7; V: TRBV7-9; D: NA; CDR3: CASSPRGPEPGGEQYF; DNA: TGTGCCAGCAGCCCACGAGGCCCGGAACCCGGCGGCGAGCAGTACTTC
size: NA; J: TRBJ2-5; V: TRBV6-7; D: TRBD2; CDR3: CARLGGNETQYF; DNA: TGTGCCAGGCTGGGAGGGAACGAGACCCAGTACTTC
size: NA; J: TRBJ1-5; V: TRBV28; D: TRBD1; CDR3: CASSLMRGQDQPQHF; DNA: TGTGCCAGCAGTTTAATGAGGGGGCAGGATCAGCCCCAGCATTTT
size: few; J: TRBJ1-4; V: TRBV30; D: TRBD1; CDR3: CAWIIKPGQGDEKLFF; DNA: TGTGCCTGGATTATAAAACCGGGACAGGGGGATGAAAAACTGTTTTTT
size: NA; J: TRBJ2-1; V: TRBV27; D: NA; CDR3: CASSPYNEQFF; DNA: TGTGCCAGCAGTCCCTATAATGAGCAGTTCTTC
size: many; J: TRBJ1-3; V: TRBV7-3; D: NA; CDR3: CASSLRGGQGNTIYF; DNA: TGTGCCAGCAGCTTACGAGGTGGACAGGGAAACACCATATATTTT
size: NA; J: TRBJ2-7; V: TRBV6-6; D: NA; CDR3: CASSSLGRGEQYF; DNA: TGTGCCAGCTCCTCCTTGGGTAGGGGAGAGCAGTACTTC
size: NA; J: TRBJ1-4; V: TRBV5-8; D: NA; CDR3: CASSSPPEGEKLFF; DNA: TGTGCCAGCAGCTCCCCCCCGGAGGGTGAAAAACTGTTTTTT
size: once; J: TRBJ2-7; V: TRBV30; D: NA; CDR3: CAGKDRTYEQYF; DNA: TGTGCCGGAAAGGACAGAACCTACGAGCAGTACTTC
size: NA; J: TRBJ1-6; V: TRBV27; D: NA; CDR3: CASSLSRGGRGSPLHF; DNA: TGTGCCAGCAGTTTATCGCGGGGGGGGCGAGGCTCACCCCTCCACTTT
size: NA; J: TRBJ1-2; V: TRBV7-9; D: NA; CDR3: CASSLDGGHGYTF; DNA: TGTGCCAGCAGCTTAGACGGGGGGCACGGCTACACCTTC
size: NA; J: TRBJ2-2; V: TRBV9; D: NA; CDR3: CASSVSSWTASTNTGELFF; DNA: TGTGCCAGCAGCGTTAGCTCATGGACAGCCAGTACGAACACCGGGGAGCTGTTTTTT
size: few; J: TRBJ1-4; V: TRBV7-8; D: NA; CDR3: CASTTSGTNEKLFF; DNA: TGTGCCAGCACCACCTCCGGTACTAATGAAAAACTGTTTTTT
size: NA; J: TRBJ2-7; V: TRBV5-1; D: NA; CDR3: CASSLRTPYEQYF; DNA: TGCGCCAGCAGCTTGCGGACACCGTACGAGCAGTACTTC
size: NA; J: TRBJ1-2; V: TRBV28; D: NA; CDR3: CASSYITTVYGYTF; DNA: TGTGCCAGCAGTTATATAACCACAGTCTATGGCTACACCTTC
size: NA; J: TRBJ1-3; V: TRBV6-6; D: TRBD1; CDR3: CASKRDRGLDTIYF; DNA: TGTGCCAGCAAAAGAGACAGGGGGCTGGATACCATATATTTT
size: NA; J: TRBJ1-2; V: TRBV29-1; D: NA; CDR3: CSAHDSERYGYTF; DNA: TGCAGCGCCCATGACAGCGAACGCTATGGCTACACCTTC
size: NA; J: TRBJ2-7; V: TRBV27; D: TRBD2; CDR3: CASSGLAGASLYEQYF; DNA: TGTGCCAGCAGCGGACTAGCGGGAGCGTCTCTATACGAGCAGTACTTC
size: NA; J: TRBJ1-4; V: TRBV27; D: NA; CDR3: CASSRGGVTNEKLFF; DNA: TGTGCCAGCAGCAGAGGGGGGGTGACTAATGAAAAACTGTTTTTT
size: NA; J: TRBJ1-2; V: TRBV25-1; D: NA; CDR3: CASRDYRAGNGYTF; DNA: TGTGCCAGCAGGGATTACAGGGCCGGGAATGGCTACACCTTC
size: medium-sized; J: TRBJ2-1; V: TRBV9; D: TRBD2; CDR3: CASSSGEGGNEQFF; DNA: TGTGCCAGCAGCTCGGGGGAGGGAGGGAATGAGCAGTTCTTC